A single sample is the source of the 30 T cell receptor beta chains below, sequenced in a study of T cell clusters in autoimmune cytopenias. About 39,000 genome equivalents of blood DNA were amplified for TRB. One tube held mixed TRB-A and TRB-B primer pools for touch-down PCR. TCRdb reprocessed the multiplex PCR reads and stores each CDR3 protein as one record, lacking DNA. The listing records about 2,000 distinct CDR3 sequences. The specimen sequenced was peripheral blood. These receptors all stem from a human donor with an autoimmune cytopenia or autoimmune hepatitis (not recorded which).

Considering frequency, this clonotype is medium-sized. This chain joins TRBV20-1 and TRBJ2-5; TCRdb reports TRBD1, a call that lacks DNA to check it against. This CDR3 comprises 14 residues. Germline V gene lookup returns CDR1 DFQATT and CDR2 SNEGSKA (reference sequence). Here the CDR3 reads CSASIGGGGETQYF.

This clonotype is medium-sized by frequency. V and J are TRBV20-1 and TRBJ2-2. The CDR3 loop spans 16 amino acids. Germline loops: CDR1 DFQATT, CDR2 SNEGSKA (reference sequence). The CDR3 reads CSARDWGSANTGELFF.

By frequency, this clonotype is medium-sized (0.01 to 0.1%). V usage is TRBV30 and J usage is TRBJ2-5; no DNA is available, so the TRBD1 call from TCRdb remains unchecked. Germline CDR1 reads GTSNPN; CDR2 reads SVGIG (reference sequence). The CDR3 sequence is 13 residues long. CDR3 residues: CAWSPGGQETQYF.

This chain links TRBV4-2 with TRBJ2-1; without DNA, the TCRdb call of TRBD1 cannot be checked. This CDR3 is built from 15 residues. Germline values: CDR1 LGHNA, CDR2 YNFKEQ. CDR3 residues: CASSQEGDSYNEQFF.

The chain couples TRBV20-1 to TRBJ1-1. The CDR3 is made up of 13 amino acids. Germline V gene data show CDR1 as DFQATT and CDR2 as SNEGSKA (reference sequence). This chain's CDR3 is CSARGSMNTEAFF.

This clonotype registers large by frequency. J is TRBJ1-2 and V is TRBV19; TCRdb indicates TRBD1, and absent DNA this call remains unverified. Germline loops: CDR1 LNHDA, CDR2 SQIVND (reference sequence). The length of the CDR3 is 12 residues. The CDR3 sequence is CASSRQGSGYTF.

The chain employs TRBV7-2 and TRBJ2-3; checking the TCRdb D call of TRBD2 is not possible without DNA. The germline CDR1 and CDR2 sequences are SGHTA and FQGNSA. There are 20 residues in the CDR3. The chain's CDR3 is CASSLILLSGDASSTDTQYF.

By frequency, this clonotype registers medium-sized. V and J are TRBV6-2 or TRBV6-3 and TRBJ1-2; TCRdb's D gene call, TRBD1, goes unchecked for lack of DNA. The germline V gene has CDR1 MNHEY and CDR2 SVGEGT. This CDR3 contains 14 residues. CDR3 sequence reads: CASSTSGPHFGYTF.

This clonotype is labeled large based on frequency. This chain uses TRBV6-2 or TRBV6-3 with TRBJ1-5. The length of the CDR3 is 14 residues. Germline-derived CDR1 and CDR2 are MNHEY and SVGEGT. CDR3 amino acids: CASSYGEANQPQHF.

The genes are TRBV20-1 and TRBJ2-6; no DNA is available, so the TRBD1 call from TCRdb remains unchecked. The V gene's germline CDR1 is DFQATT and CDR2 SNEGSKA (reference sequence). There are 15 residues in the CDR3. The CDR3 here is CSAIQGASGANVLTF.

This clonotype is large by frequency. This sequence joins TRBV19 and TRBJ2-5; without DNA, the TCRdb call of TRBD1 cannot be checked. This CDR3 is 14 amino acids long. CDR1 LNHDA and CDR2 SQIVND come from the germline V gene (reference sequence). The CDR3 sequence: CASSPGTLQETQYF.

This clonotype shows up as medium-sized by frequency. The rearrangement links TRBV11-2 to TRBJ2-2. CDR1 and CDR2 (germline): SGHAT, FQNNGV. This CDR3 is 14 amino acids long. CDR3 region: CASSFNRNTGELFF.

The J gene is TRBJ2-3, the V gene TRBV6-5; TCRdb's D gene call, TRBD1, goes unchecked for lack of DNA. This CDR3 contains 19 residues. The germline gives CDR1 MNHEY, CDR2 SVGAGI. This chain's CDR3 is CASSSSPAGGGFGTDTQYF.

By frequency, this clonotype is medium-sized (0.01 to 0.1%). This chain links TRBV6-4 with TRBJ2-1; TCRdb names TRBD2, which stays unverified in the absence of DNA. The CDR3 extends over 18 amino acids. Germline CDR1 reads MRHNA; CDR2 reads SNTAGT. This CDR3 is CASSDPKIAGGSYNEQFF.

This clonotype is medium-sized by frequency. CDR3 region: CASSPFAGGSEQFF. This chain joins TRBV11-2 and TRBJ2-1; the D call of TRBD2 rests on TCRdb alone, since no DNA is present to check it. The CDR3 consists of 14 residues. Per the germline V gene, CDR1 is SGHAT and CDR2 is FQNNGV.

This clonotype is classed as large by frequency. The CDR3 sequence: CASMRTGKPTGELFF. This chain joins TRBV6-5 and TRBJ2-2; checking the TCRdb D call of TRBD1 is not possible without DNA. The CDR3 is 15 amino acids. Germline CDR1 is MNHEY and CDR2 is SVGAGI.

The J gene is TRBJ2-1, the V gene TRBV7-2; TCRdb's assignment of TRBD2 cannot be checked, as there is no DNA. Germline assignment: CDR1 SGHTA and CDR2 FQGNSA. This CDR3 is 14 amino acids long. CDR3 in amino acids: CASSLETSGGEQFF.

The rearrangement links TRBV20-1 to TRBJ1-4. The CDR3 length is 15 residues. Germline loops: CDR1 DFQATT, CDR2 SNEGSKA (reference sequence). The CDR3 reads CSAIGGKGHNEKLFF.

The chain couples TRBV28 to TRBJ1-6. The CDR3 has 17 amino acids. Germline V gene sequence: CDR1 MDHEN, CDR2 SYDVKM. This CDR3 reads CASSSGLRSSYNSPLHF.

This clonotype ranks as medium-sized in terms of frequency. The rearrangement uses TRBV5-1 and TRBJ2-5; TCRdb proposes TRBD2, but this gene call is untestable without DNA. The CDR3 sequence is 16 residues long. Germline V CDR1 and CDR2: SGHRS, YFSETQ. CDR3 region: CASRPQTSGGAETQYF.

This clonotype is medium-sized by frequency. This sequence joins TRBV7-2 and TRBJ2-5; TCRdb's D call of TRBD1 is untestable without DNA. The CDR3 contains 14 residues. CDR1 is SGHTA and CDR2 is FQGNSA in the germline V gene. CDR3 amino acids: CASSLMDTGLGQYF.

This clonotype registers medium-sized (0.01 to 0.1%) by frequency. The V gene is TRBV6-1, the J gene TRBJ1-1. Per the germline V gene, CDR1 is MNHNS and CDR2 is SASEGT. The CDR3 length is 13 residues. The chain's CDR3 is CASSGLRGTEAFF.

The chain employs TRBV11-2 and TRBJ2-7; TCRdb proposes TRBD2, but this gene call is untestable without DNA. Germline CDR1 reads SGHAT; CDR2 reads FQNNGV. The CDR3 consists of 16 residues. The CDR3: CASSLGTSPISYEQYF.

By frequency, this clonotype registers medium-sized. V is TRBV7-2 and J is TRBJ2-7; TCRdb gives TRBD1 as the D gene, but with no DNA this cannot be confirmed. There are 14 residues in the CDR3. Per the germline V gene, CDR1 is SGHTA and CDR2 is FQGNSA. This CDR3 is CASSLGSGSGEQYF.

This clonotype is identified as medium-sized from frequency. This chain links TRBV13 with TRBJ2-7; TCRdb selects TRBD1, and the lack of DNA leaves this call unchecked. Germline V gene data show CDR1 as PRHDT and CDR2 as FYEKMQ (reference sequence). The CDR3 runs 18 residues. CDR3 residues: CASSFNPGQGASSYEQYF.

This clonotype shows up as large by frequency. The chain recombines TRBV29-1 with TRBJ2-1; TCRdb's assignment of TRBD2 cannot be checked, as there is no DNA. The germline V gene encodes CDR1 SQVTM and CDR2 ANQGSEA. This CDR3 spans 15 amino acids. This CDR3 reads CSVSYSGAAYNEQFF.

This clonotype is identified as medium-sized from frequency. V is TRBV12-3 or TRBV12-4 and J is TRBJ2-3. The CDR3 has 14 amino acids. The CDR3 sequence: CASSFRTLTDTQYF.

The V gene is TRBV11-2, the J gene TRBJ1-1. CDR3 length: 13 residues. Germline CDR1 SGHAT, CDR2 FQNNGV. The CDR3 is CASSLVGGTEAFF.

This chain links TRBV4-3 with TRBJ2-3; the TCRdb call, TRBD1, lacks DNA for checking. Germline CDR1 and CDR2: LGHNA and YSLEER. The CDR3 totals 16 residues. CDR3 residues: CASSQVAGVLTDTQYF.

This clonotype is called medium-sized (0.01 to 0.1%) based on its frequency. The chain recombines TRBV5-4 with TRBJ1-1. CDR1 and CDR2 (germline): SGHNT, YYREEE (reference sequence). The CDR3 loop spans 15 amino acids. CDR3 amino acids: CASSLAGRANTEAFF.